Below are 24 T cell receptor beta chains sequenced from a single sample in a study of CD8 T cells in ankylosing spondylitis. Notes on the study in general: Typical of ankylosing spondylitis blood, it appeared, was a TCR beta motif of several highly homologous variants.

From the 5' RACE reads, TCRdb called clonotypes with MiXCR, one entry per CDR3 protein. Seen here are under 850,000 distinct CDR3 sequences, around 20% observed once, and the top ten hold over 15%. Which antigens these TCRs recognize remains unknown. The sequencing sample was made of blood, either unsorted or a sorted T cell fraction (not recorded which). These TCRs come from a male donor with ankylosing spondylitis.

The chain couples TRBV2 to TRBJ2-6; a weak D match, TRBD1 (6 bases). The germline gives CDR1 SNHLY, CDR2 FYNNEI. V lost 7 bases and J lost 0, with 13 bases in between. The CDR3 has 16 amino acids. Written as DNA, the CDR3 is TGTGCCAGCATGGGGGCCAGATACTCTGGGGCCAACGTCCTGACTTTC. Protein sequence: CASMGARYSGANVLTF.

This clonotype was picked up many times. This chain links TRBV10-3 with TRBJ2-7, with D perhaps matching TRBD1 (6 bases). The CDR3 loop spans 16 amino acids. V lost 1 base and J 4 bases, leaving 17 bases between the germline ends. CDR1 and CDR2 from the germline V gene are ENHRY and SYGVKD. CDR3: CAISEYSGQWGYEQYF. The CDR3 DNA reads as TGTGCCATCAGTGAGTACTCCGGACAGTGGGGTTACGAGCAGTACTTC.

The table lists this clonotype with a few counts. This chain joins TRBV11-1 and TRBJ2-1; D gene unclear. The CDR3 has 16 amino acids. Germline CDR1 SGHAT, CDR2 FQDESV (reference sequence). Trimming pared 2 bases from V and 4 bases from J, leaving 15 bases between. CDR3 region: CASSLRYPLEYNEQFF. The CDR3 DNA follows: TGTGCCAGCAGCTTACGCTACCCCCTTGAATACAATGAGCAGTTCTTC.

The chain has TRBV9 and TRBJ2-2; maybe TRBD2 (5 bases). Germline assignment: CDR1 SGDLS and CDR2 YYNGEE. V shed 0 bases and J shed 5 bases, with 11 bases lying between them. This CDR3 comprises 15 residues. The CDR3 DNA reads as TGTGCCAGCAGCGTAGAGGCCGGACTTACCGGGGAGCTGTTTTTT. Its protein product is CASSVEAGLTGELFF.

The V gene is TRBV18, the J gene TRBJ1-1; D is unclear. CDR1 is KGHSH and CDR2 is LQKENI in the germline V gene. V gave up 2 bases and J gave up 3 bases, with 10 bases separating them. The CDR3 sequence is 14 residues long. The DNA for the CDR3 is TGTGCCAGCTCACCAACGGGCCAGTACACTGAAGCTTTCTTT. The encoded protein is CASSPTGQYTEAFF.

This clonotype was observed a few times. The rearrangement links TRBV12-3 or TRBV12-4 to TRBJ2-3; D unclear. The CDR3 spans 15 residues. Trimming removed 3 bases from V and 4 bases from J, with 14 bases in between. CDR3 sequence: CASSFGASGADTQYF. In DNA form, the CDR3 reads TGTGCCAGCAGTTTTGGAGCCTCGGGTGCAGATACGCAGTATTTT.

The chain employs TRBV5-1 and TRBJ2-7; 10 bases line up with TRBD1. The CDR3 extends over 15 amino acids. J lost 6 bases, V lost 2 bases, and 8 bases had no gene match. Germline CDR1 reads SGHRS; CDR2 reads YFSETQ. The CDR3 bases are TGCGCCAGCAGCTTTTCCCCCGGGACAGGGGCCGAGCAGTACTTC. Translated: CASSFSPGTGAEQYF.

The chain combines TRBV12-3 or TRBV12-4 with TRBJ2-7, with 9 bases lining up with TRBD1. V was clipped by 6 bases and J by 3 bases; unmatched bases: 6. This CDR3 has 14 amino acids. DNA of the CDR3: TGTGCCAGCAGACCCTTGGGACAGGGCTACGAGCAGTACTTC. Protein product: CASRPLGQGYEQYF.

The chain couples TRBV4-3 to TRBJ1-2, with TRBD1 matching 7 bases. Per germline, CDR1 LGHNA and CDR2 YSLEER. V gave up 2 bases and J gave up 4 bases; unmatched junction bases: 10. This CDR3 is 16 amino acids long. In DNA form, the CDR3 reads TGCGCCAGCAGCCAAATTACTGTAGACAGGGTCTATGGCTACACCTTC. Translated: CASSQITVDRVYGYTF.

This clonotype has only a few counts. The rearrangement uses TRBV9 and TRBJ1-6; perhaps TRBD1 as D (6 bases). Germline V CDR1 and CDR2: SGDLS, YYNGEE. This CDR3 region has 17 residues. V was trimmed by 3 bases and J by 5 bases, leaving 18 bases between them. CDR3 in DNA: TGTGCCAGCAGCGGTGGTGAAGGGAGGGGGAATAATTCACCCCTCCACTTT. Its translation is CASSGGEGRGNNSPLHF. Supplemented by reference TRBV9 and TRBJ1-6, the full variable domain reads DSGVTQTPKHLITATGQRVTLRCSPRSGDLSVYWYQQSLDQGLQFLIQYYNGEERAKGNILERFSAQQFPDLHSELNLSSLELGDSALYFCASSGGEGRGNNSPLHFGNGTRLTVT.

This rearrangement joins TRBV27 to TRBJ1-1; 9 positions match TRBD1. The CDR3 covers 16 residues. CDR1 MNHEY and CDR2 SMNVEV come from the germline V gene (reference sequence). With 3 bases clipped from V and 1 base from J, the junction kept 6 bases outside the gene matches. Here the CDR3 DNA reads TGTGCCAGCAGTTTCCACCGGGGACAGGGGAACACTGAAGCTTTCTTT. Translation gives CASSFHRGQGNTEAFF.

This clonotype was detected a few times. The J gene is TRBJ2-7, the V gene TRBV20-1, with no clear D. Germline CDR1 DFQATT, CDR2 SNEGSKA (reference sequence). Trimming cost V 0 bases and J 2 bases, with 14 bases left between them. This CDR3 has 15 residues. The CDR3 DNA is TGCAGTGCTAGAGATAGCCGGGTCTACCCCTACGAGCAGTACTTC. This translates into CSARDSRVYPYEQYF.

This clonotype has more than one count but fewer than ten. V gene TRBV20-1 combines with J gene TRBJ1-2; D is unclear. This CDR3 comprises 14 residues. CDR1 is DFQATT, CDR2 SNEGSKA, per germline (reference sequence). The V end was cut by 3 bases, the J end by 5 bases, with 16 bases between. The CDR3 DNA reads TGCAGTGCTAGTCGGGGAGTCCAAACATATGGCTACACCTTC. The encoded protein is CSASRGVQTYGYTF.

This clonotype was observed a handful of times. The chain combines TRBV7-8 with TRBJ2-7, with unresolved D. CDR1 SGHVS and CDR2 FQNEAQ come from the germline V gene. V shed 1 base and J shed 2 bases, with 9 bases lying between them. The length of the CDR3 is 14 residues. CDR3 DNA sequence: TGTGCCAGCAGCTTAGTCAGGACCACCTACGAGCAGTACTTC. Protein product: CASSLVRTTYEQYF.

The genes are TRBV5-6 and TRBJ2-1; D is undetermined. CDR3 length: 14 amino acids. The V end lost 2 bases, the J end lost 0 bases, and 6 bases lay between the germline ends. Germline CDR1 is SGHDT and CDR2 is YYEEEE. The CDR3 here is CASSFRVSYNEQFF. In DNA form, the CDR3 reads TGTGCCAGCAGCTTCCGGGTCTCCTACAATGAGCAGTTCTTC. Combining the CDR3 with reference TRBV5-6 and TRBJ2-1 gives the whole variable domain DAGVTQSPTHLIKTRGQQVTLRCSPKSGHDTVSWYQQALGQGPQFIFQYYEEEERQRGNFPDRFSGHQFPNYSSELNVNALLLGDSALYLCASSFRVSYNEQFFGPGTRLTVL.

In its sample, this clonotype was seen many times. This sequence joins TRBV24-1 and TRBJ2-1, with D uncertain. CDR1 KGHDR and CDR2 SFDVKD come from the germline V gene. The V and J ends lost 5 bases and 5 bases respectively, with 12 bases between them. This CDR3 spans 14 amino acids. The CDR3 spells CATSGADTNNEQFF. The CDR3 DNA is TGTGCCACCAGTGGGGCAGATACAAACAATGAGCAGTTCTTC.

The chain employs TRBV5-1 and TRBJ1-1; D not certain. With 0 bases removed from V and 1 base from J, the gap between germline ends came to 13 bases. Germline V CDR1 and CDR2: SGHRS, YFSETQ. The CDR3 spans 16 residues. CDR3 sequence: CASSLGAAAKNTEAFF. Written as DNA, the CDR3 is TGCGCCAGCAGCTTGGGGGCGGCAGCTAAGAACACTGAAGCTTTCTTT.

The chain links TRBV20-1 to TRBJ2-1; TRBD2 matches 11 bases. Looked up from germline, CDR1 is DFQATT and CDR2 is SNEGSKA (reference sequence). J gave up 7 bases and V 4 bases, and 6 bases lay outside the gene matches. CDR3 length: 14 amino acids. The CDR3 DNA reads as TGCAGTGCTATAGCGGGGGGGCCGAGTAATGAGCAGTTCTTC. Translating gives CSAIAGGPSNEQFF.

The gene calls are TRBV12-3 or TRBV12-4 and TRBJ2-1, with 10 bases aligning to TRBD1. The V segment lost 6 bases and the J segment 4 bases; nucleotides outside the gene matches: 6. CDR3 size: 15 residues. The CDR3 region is CASSRTGGRYNEQFF. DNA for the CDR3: TGTGCCAGCAGCCGGACAGGGGGGAGGTACAATGAGCAGTTCTTC.

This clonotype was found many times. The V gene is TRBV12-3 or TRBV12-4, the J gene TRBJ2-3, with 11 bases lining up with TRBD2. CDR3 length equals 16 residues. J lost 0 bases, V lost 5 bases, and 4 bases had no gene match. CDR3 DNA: TGTGCCAGCAGTCAATTAGCGGGGGGGAGCACAGATACGCAGTATTTT. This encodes CASSQLAGGSTDTQYF.

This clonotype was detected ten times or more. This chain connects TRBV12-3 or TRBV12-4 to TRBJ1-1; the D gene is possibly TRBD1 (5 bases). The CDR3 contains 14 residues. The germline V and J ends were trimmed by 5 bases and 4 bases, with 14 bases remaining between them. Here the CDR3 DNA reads TGTGCCAGCAGTCCTCCGGTGGGACCCACTGAAGCTTTCTTT. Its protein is CASSPPVGPTEAFF.

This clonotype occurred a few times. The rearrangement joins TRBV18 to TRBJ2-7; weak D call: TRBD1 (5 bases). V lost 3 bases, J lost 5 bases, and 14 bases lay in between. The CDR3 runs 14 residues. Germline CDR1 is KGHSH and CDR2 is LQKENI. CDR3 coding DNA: TGTGCCAGCTCACCGGGTAGGGGTTTGGACGAGCAGTACTTC. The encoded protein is CASSPGRGLDEQYF.

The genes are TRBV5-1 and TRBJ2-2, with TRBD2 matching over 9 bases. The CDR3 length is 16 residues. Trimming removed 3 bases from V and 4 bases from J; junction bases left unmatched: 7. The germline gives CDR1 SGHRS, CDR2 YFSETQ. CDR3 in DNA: TGCGCCAGCAGCTCCCCGGGACTAGCTCGCACCGGGGAGCTGTTTTTT. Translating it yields CASSSPGLARTGELFF. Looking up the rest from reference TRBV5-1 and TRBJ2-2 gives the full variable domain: KAGVTQTPRYLIKTRGQQVTLSCSPISGHRSVSWYQQTPGQGLQFLFEYFSETQRNKGNFPGRFSGRQFSNSRSEMNVSTLELGDSALYLCASSSPGLARTGELFFGEGSRLTVL.

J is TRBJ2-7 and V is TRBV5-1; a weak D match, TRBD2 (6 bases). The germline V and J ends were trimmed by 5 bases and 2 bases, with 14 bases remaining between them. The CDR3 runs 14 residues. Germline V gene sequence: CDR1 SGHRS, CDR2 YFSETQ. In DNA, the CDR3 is TGCGCCAGCAGGAGTATCCGCGGGGCCTACGAGCAGTACTTC. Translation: CASRSIRGAYEQYF.